The present T cell receptor (beta chain) was sequenced within a study of PD-1 blockade in classical Hodgkin lymphoma (TCRdb year 2020). Background for the entire study: Nivolumab dosing was 3 mg/kg intravenously every 2 weeks, continuing until either disease progression or unacceptable toxicity. A peripheral blood immune signature of response to PD-1 blockade in classical Hodgkin lymphoma was defined using TCR beta sequencing and CyTOF.

In the paper's terms, the time point label means: cycle 2 day 1 (C2D1) of nivolumab. Relapse after autologous stem cell transplantation had occurred in all trial patients, and cohorts A, B and C were distinguished by prior brentuximab vedotin exposure. The trial cohort comprised some 60 patients with relapsed/refractory classical Hodgkin lymphoma whose best overall responses were complete response, partial response or progressive disease. Trial patients were treated with single-agent nivolumab in the multi-cohort phase II CheckMate 205 trial. An independent review committee assessed best overall response using the 2007 International Working Group response criteria. Trial PBMCs were obtained immediately prior to nivolumab initiation (C1D1) and on therapy at cycle 2 day 1 and cycle 4 day 1. Peripheral blood was collected in 8 mL Vacutainer Cell Preparation Tubes, from which PBMCs were isolated by centrifugation and then cryopreserved.

The study at large found these results: Trial patients achieving complete response had baseline diversity similar to newly diagnosed patients, whereas partial responders and progressors had significantly lower diversity. CD4+ but not CD8+ TCR diversity rose significantly by C4D1 (p=0.0027 vs p=0.16), most apparent in complete responders (p=0.02). The study was limited to a single clinical trial cohort, and causes of repertoire differences, possibly disease activity or prior therapy, remained undefined. Baseline TCR diversity was reported to be lower in newly diagnosed patients than in healthy donors, and even lower in relapsed/refractory patients. Lower diversity was observed in patients in whom nivolumab was started less than 1 year after ASCT, and these patients were excluded from later analyses so that confounding by immune reconstitution would be avoided.

Comment on this clone: Its antigen is currently not known. Base qualities are not provided; no much larger clone lies one nucleotide away.

Sequences MNHEY (CDR1) and SVGAGI (CDR2) are obtained from the germline V gene. The trim is 4 bases for V and 4 bases for J, with a gap of 10 bases between the germline ends. Its CDR3 holds 14 amino acids, cysteine through phenylalanine. The retained sequence is limited to the CDR3, 42 bases, with the frame set at the first base. The Qiagen DNeasy kit was used to extract genomic DNA both from unsorted PBMCs and from the negatively selected CD4+ and CD8+ fractions. TCR beta CDR3 regions were amplified by immunoSEQ multiplex PCR using primers annealing to V and J segments. A synthetic immune receptor repertoire was used to minimize amplification bias, and remaining bias was computationally removed after sequencing. The paper's processing steps were these. Custom Python scripts were used to quantify repertoire diversity as the Shannon entropy index. Unsorted, CD4+ and CD8+ repertoires were analyzed separately, except in combined analyses where CD4+ and CD8+ sequences were merged in silico. Clonal expansion was defined as a frequency increase of at least 2-fold after treatment compared with C1D1, and clones undetected at baseline were assigned a pseudocount of 0.5. Clones with 0 or 1 copy at C1D1 were classified as singleton clones, and clones with 2 or more copies were classified as non-singleton clones. Clones expanded in unsorted samples were labelled as CD4+, CD8+ or unknown by matching protein sequences in sorted samples from the same patient. Wilcoxon tests were applied to paired samples to test diversity changes from C1D1 to C4D1. This immuneACCESS table, as held by TCRdb, lists in-frame sequences with V and J called but not all clones. Of the missing ones, under half trace to an unresolved V gene in checked studies; the others have no known cause. The DNA was the basis for D and trimming; V, J and clone size are from that table. The sample has more than 85,000 clones on record, about 93% of them singletons. Around 2.4% of the sample is in the top ten clones.

The sample here was peripheral blood mononuclear cells (PBMCs), taken before the second cycle of nivolumab. The receptor comes from a human donor with classical Hodgkin lymphoma. The chain is made from TRBV6-5 and TRBJ1-4, with TRBD1 tentatively as D gene (5 bases match). The CDR3 reads as follows: CASSFQGINEKLFF. The nucleotide sequence is given as TGTGCCAGCAGTTTCCAGGGAATTAATGAAAAACTGTTTTTT.